The following is a T cell receptor (beta chain) sequence with its context. The antigen is undetermined. The data stem from a study of monozygotic twins with inflammatory bowel disease. Eight reactions per sample, run separately, yielded cDNA. Each CDR3 protein gets one entry in TCRdb, which reprocessed the 5' RACE reads and gives no DNA. The listing records approximately 420,000 distinct CDR3 sequences. Study-wide findings and caveats: Lower TCRbeta diversity (inverse Simpson) was seen in IBD patients than in healthy co-twins. Patient repertoires may carry noise from differing immunosuppressive treatments.

Germline V lookup: CDR1 KGHDR, CDR2 SFDVKD. The CDR3 covers 15 residues. Whole-blood total RNA was extracted without T cell sorting. This sequence was found in a human donor with ulcerative colitis or Crohn's disease, or a healthy co-twin of an affected twin (not recorded which). The rearrangement uses TRBV24-1 and TRBJ2-1; TCRdb outputs TRBD1, but without DNA this stays unchecked. Sequenced material: blood. The CDR3 is CATSDHRVSYNEQFF.